This T cell receptor beta chain was recorded in a study of early T cells in non-severe SARS-CoV-2 infection. On the study more broadly: Investigators sequenced bulk RNA drawn from unsorted whole blood, and chains remained unpaired. The study, taken as a whole, reports: VDJdb matching favored anti-spike CD8 responses, missing private and CD4 specificities.

V lost 5 bases and J 0 bases, leaving 8 bases between the germline ends. Germline values: CDR1 SQVTM, CDR2 ANQGSEA. The CDR3 totals 14 residues. TCRdb reprocessed the 5' RACE reads with MiXCR, giving one entry per CDR3 protein. This table holds approximately 67,000 distinct CDR3 sequences, approximately 9% found once. There are a few counts of this clonotype. What it recognizes is unknown. The sample taken for sequencing was whole blood. This sequence joins TRBV29-1 and TRBJ2-6; D unclear. This clonotype was obtained from an adult who was a healthcare worker with PCR-confirmed SARS-CoV-2 infection or an uninfected control (not recorded which). In nucleotides, the CDR3 is TGCAGCGTTCTAACAGTCTCTGGGGCCAACGTCCTGACTTTC. Encoded protein: CSVLTVSGANVLTF.